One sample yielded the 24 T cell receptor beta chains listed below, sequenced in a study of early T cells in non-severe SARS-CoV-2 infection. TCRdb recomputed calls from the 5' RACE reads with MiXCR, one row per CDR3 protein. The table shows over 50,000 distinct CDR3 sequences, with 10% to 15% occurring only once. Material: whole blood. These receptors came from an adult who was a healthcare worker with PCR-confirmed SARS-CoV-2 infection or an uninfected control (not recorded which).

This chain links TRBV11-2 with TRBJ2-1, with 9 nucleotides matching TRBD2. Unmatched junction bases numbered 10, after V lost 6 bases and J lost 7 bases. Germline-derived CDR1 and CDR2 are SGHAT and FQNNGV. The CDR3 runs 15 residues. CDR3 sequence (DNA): TGTGCCAGCAGTTCGGGGCTAGCGGGAAGAAATGAGCAGTTCTTC. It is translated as CASSSGLAGRNEQFF. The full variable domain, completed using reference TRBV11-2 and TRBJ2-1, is EAGVAQSPRYKIIEKRQSVAFWCNPISGHATLYWYQQILGQGPKLLIQFQNNGVVDDSQLPKDRFSAERLKGVDSTLKIQPAKLEDSAVYLCASSSGLAGRNEQFFGPGTRLTVL.

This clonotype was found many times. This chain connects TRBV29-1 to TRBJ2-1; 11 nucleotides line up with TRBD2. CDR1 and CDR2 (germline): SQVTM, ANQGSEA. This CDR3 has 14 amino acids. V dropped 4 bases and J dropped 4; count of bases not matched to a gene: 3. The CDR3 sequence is CSVVRLAGYNEQFF. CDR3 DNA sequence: TGCAGCGTTGTGCGACTAGCGGGGTACAATGAGCAGTTCTTC.

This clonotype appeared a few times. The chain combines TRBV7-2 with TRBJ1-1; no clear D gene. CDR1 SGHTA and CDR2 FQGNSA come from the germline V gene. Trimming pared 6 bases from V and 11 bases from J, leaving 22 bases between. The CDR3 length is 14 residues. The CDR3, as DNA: TGTGCCAGCAGAGAAGAGTATGAGGCCGCTAGGGCTTTCTTT. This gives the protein CASREEYEAARAFF.

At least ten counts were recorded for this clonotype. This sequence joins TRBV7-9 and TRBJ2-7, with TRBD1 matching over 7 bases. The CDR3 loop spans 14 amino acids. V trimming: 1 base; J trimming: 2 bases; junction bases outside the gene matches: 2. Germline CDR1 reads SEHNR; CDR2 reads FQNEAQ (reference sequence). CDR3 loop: CASSLVGQPYEQYF. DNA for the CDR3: TGTGCCAGCAGCTTAGTGGGACAGCCCTACGAGCAGTACTTC.

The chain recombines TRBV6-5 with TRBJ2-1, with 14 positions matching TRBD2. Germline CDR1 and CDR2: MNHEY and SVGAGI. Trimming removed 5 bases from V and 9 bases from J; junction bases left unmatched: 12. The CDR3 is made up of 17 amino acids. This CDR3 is CASSRPPTSGGVIEQFF. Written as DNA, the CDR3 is TGTGCCAGCAGTCGACCCCCGACTAGCGGGGGGGTTATTGAGCAGTTCTTC.

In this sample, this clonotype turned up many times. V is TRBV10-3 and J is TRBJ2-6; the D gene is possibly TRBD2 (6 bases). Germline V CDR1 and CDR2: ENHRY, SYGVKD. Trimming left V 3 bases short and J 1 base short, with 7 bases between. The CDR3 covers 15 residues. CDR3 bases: TGTGCCATCAGTGAAGGGAGGTCTGGGGCCAACGTCCTGACTTTC. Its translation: CAISEGRSGANVLTF.

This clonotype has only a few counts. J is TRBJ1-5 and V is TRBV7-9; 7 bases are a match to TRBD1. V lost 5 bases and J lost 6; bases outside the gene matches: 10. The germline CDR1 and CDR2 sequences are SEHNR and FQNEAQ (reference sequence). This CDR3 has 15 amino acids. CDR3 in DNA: TGTGCCAGCAGCACAGGGGTAGGGCTCGGTCAGCCCCAGCATTTT. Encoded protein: CASSTGVGLGQPQHF.

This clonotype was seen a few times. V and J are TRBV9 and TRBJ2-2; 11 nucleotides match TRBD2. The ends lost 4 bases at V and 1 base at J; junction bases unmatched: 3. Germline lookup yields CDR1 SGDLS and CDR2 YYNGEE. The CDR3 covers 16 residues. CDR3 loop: CASSFGLAGNTGELFF. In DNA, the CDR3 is TGTGCCAGCAGCTTTGGACTAGCGGGGAACACCGGGGAGCTGTTTTTT.

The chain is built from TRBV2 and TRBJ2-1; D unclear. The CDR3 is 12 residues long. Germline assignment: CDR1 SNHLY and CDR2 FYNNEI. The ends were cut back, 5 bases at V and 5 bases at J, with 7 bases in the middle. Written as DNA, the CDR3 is TGTGCCAGCAGTAAAGGGAACAATGAGCAGTTCTTC. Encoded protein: CASSKGNNEQFF.

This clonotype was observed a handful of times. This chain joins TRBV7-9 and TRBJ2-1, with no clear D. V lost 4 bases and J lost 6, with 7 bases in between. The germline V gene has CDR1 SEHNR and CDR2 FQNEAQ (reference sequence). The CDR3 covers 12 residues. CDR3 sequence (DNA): TGTGCCAGCAGCTCATTGGTCAATGAGCAGTTCTTC. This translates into CASSSLVNEQFF.

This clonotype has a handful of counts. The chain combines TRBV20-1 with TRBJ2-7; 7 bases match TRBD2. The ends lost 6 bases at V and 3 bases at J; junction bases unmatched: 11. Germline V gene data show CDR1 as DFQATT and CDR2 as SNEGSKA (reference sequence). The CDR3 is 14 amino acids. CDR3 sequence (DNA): TGCAGTGCCGGGTGGCGGGAGTCTCTCTACGAGCAGTACTTC. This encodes CSAGWRESLYEQYF.

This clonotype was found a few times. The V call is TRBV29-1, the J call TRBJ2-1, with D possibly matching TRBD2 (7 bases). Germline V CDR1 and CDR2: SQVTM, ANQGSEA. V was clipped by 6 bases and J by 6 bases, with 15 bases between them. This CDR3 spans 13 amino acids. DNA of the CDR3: TGCAGCGTCCGGCGGGGGCCGAGCAATGAGCAGTTCTTC. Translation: CSVRRGPSNEQFF.

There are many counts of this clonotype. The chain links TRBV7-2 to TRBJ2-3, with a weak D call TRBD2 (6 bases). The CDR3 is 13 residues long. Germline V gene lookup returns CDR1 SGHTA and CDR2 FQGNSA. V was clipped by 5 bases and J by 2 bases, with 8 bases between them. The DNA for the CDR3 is TGTGCCAGCAGCCGGGACTTCACAGATACGCAGTATTTT. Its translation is CASSRDFTDTQYF.

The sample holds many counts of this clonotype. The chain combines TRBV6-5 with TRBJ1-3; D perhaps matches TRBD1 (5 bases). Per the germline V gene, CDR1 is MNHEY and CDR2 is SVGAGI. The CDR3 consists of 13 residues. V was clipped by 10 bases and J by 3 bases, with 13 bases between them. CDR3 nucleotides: TGTGCCACCAGGGCAGGAGGTGGAAACACCATATATTTT. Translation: CATRAGGGNTIYF.

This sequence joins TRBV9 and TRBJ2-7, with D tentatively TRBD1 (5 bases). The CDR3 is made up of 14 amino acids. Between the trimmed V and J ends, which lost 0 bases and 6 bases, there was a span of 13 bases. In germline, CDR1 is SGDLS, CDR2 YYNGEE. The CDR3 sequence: CASSVAVGAAEQYF. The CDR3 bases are TGTGCCAGCAGCGTAGCGGTTGGGGCAGCCGAGCAGTACTTC.

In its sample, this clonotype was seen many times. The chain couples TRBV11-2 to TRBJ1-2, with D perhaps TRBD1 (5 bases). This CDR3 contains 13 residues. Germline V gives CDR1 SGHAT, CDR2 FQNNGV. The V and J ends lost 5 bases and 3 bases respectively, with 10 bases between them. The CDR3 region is CASSPRGDYGYTF. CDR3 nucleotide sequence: TGTGCCAGCAGCCCGCGAGGGGACTATGGCTACACCTTC. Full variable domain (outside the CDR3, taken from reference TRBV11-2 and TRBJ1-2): EAGVAQSPRYKIIEKRQSVAFWCNPISGHATLYWYQQILGQGPKLLIQFQNNGVVDDSQLPKDRFSAERLKGVDSTLKIQPAKLEDSAVYLCASSPRGDYGYTFGSGTRLTVV.

The CDR3 DNA sequence: TGTGCCAGCAGCGAAGGGGCAGGGGCTTACTATGGCTACACCTTC. As protein: CASSEGAGAYYGYTF. The V gene is TRBV14, the J gene TRBJ1-2; TRBD1 is a possible D gene (6 bases). The ends were cut back, 5 bases at V and 3 bases at J, with 16 bases in the middle. The CDR3 has 15 residues. Per the germline V gene, CDR1 is SGHDN and CDR2 is FVKESK.

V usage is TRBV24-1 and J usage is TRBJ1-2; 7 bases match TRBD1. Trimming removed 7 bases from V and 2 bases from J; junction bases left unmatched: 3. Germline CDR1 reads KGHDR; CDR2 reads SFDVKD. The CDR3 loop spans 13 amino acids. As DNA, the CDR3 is TGTGCCACCAGGGACAGGCTGAACTATGGCTACACCTTC. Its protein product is CATRDRLNYGYTF.

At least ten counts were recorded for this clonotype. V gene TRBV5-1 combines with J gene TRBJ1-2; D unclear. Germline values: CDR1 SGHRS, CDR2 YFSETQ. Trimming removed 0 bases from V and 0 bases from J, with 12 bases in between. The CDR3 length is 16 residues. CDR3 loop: CASSLAPPGANYGYTF. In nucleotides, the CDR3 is TGCGCCAGCAGCTTGGCACCCCCGGGAGCTAACTATGGCTACACCTTC. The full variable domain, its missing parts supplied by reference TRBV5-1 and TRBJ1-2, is KAGVTQTPRYLIKTRGQQVTLSCSPISGHRSVSWYQQTPGQGLQFLFEYFSETQRNKGNFPGRFSGRQFSNSRSEMNVSTLELGDSALYLCASSLAPPGANYGYTFGSGTRLTVV.

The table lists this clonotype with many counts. The CDR3 loop is CASSPRGISYNEQFF. The CDR3 DNA reads TGTGCCAGCAGCCCACGGGGCATCTCCTACAATGAGCAGTTCTTC. The V and J genes are TRBV12-3 or TRBV12-4 and TRBJ2-1; either TRBD1 or TRBD2 may supply D (5 bases each). The CDR3 totals 15 residues. The V and J ends lost 6 bases and 0 bases respectively, with 12 bases between them.

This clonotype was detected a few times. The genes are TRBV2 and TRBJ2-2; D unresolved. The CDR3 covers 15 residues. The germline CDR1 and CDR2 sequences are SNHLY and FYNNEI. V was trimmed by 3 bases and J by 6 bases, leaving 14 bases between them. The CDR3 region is CASSDSEPLPGELFF. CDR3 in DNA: TGTGCCAGCAGTGATTCAGAACCCCTTCCCGGGGAGCTGTTTTTT.

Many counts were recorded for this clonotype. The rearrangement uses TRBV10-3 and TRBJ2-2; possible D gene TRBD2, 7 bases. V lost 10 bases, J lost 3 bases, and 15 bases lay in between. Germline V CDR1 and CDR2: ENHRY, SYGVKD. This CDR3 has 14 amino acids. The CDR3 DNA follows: TGTGCCACCGCGAGGGAGGGGGACACCGGGGAGCTGTTTTTT. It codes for CATAREGDTGELFF.

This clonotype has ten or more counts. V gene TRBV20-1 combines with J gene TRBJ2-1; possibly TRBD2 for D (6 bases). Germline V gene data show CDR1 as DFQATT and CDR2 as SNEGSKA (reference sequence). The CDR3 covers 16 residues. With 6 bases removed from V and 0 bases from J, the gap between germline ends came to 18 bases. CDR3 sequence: CSANSRSGSSYNEQFF. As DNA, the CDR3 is TGCAGTGCGAACAGCCGTAGCGGAAGCTCCTACAATGAGCAGTTCTTC.

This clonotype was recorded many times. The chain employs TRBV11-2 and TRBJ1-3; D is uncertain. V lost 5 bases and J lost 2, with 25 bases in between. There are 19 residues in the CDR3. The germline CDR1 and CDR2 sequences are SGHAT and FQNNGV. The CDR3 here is CASSPGISGRIYAGNTIYF. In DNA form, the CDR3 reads TGTGCCAGCAGCCCTGGTATATCGGGTCGGATCTACGCTGGAAACACCATATATTTT.